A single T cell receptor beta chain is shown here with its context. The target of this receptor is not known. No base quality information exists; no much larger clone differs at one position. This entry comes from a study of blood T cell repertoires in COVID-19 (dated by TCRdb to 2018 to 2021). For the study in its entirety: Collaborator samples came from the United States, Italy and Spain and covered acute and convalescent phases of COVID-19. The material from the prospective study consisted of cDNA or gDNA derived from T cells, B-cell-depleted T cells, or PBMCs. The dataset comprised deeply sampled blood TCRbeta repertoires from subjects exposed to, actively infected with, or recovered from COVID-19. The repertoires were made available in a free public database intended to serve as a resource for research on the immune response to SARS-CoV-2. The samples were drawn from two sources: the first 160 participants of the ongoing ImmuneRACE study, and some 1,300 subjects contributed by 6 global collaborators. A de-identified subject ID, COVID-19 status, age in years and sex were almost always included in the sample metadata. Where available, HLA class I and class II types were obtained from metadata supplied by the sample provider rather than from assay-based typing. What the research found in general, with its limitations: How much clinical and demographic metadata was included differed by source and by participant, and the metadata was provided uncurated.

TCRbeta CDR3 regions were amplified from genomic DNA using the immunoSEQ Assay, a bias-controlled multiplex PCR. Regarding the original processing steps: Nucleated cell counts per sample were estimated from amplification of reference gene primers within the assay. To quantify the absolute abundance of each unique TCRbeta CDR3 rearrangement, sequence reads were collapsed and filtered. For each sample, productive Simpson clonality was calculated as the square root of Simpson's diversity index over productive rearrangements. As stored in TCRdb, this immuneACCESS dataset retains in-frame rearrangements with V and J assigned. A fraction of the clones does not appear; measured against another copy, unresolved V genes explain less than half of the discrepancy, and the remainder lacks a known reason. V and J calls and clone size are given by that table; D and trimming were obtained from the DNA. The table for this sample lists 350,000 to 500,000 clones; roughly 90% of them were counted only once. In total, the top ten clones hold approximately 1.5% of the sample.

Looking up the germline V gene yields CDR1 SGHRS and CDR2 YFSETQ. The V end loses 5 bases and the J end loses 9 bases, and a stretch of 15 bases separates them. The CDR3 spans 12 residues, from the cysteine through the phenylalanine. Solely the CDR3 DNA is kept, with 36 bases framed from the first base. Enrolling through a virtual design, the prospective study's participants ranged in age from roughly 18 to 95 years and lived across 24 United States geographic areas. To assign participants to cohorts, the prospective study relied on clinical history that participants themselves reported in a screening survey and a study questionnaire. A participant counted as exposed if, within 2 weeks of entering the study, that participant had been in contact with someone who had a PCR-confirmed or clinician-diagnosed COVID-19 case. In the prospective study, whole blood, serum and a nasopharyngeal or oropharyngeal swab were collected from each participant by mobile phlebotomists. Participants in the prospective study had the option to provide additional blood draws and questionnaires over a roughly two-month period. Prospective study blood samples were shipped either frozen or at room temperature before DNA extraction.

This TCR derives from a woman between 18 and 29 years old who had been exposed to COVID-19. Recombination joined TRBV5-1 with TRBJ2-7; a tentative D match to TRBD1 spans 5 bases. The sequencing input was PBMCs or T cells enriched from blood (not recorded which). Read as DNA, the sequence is TGCGCCAGCAGGAATCCAGGGTTTAGGCAGTACTTC. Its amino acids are CASRNPGFRQYF.